This entry lists 21 T cell receptor beta chains sequenced from one sample in a study of control samples from healthy donors and cancer patients. Measured with immunoSEQ multiplex PCR; TCRdb has only the in-frame clones, and not every one. The data contain about 410,000 clones, 90% of them singletons. Material for sequencing was PBMCs. Receptors originate from a man aged 40-49 years with head and neck cancer.

This clone was observed a single time. The V call is TRBV28, the J call TRBJ1-2, with 9 nucleotides matching TRBD1. CDR1 MDHEN and CDR2 SYDVKM come from the germline V gene. The CDR3 is 15 residues long. Trimming removed 7 bases from V and 7 bases from J; junction bases left unmatched: 13. The CDR3, as DNA: TGTGCCAGCAACCTTCCGGGACAGGGCTTCTCTGGCTACACCTTC. Its translation: CASNLPGQGFSGYTF.

The chain links TRBV10-1 to TRBJ2-1, with D possibly TRBD1 on 7 matching bases. Germline V CDR1 and CDR2: WNHNN, SYGVQD (reference sequence). The V end was cut by 5 bases, the J end by 2 bases, with 19 bases between. This CDR3 region has 17 residues. Here the CDR3 DNA reads TGCGCCAGCAGTAAAGGAGGGACAGCCCTCCCCTACAATGAGCAGTTCTTC. Translated, it gives CASSKGGTALPYNEQFF.

This chain joins TRBV27 and TRBJ1-2; 7 nucleotides agree with TRBD1. Unmatched junction bases numbered 3, after V lost 2 bases and J lost 3 bases. CDR1 is MNHEY, CDR2 SMNVEV, per germline (reference sequence). CDR3 size: 14 residues. CDR3 nucleotide sequence: TGTGCCAGCAGTTTAGGGCAGGGGGACTATGGCTACACCTTC. Amino acid sequence: CASSLGQGDYGYTF.

The chain recombines TRBV7-3 with TRBJ2-2; D call uncertain. CDR1 is SGHTA and CDR2 is FQGTGA in the germline V gene. The CDR3 runs 14 residues. The V end lost 2 bases, the J end lost 0 bases, and 4 bases lay between the germline ends. The CDR3 sequence is CASSLRANTGELFF. The CDR3 nucleotides are TGTGCCAGCAGCTTACGAGCGAACACCGGGGAGCTGTTTTTT.

The chain links TRBV11-3 to TRBJ2-3, with D possibly being TRBD2 (6 bases). Germline V gene lookup returns CDR1 SGHNT and CDR2 YENEEA. V dropped 4 bases and J dropped 2 bases, with 13 bases sitting between them. The CDR3 spans 15 residues. For the CDR3, the DNA is TGTGCCAGCAGCTCCTCGGCGGGGTTCACAGATACGCAGTATTTT. This sequence encodes CASSSSAGFTDTQYF.

J is TRBJ1-3 and V is TRBV10-3; D is perhaps TRBD1 (6 bases). The V gene lost 6 bases and the J gene lost 4 bases, with 13 bases spanning the gap. The CDR3 runs to 14 residues. Per germline, CDR1 ENHRY and CDR2 SYGVKD. DNA for the CDR3: TGTGCCATCAGAGGGGACACGGAGGGAAACACCATATATTTT. Its protein product is CAIRGDTEGNTIYF.

The chain is built from TRBV4-3 and TRBJ1-4, with D uncertain. V lost 2 bases and J 0 bases, leaving 10 bases between the germline ends. The CDR3 covers 16 residues. The germline CDR1 and CDR2 sequences are LGHNA and YSLEER. Here the CDR3 reads CASSQSLLTTNEKLFF. The CDR3 nucleotides read TGCGCCAGCAGCCAATCCCTCCTGACAACTAATGAAAAACTGTTTTTT.

The CDR3 spells CASSTTPRETQYF. As DNA, the CDR3 is TGTGCCAGCAGTACGACTCCGCGGGAGACCCAGTACTTC. The chain couples TRBV6-5 to TRBJ2-5; no firm D call. V lost 5 bases, J lost 5 bases, and 12 bases lay in between. This CDR3 contains 13 residues. Germline V gives CDR1 MNHEY, CDR2 SVGAGI.

V is TRBV6-4 and J is TRBJ2-2; 10 bases map to TRBD2. The V segment lost 5 bases and the J segment 1 base; nucleotides outside the gene matches: 1. The CDR3 runs 15 residues. From germline, CDR1 is MRHNA and CDR2 SNTAGT. The CDR3 loop reads CASSRTSGNTGELFF. CDR3 sequence (DNA): TGTGCCAGCAGTCGGACTAGCGGGAACACCGGGGAGCTGTTTTTT.

This chain connects TRBV7-9 to TRBJ1-1; TRBD1 matches 11 bases. J gave up 3 bases and V 3 bases, and 3 bases lay outside the gene matches. This CDR3 contains 15 residues. The germline CDR1 and CDR2 sequences are SEHNR and FQNEAQ (reference sequence). CDR3 DNA sequence: TGTGCCAGCAGCTTCGGACAGGGGGCGTACACTGAAGCTTTCTTT. Protein: CASSFGQGAYTEAFF.

The V and J genes are TRBV12-5 and TRBJ2-5; D call uncertain. Trimming left V 6 bases short and J 3 bases short, with 5 bases between. Germline assignment: CDR1 LGHNT and CDR2 FRNRAP. This CDR3 region has 11 residues. The CDR3 DNA reads TGTGCTAGTGGCACCGAAGAGACCCAGTACTTC. This codes for CASGTEETQYF.

This sequence joins TRBV7-2 and TRBJ1-6, with D hard to call. V was cut by 0 bases and J by 10 bases, with 13 bases left in between. Germline loops: CDR1 SGHTA, CDR2 FQGNSA. This CDR3 comprises 15 residues. CDR3 in amino acids: CASSLAGRSGSPLHF. As DNA, the CDR3 is TGTGCCAGCAGCTTAGCAGGACGCTCGGGCTCACCCCTCCACTTT.

The chain carries TRBV3-1 (or the pseudogene TRBV3-2) and TRBJ1-4, with D unresolved. The germline gives CDR1 LGHDT, CDR2 YNNKEL (reference sequence). This CDR3 region has 13 residues. The germline V and J ends were trimmed by 0 bases and 8 bases, with 7 bases remaining between them. The CDR3 bases are TGTGCCAGCAGCCAAGATCGGTACGAAAAACTGTTTTTT. Protein sequence: CASSQDRYEKLFF.

This clone was observed once. The rearrangement joins TRBV13 to TRBJ1-2; no firm D call. V was pared by 1 base and J by 1 base, with 13 bases between. Germline assignment: CDR1 PRHDT and CDR2 FYEKMQ (reference sequence). This CDR3 has 16 residues. The CDR3, as DNA: TGTGCCAGCAGCTTAGCGTCCGGGAAGAGTAACTATGGCTACACCTTC. Translated, it gives CASSLASGKSNYGYTF.

The chain links TRBV2 to TRBJ1-3, with 8 bases lining up with TRBD1. Per germline, CDR1 SNHLY and CDR2 FYNNEI. The junction had 8 bases not matched to a gene; V was cut back by 3 bases and J by 4 bases. This CDR3 region has 16 residues. CDR3: CASSERTGRVGNTIYF. DNA of the CDR3: TGTGCCAGCAGTGAGAGGACAGGGAGGGTAGGAAACACCATATATTTT. Looking up the rest from reference TRBV2 and TRBJ1-3 gives the full variable domain: EPEVTQTPSHQVTQMGQEVILRCVPISNHLYFYWYRQILGQKVEFLVSFYNNEISEKSEIFDDQFSVERPDGSNFTLKIRSTKLEDSAMYFCASSERTGRVGNTIYFGEGSWLTVV.

The rearrangement links TRBV10-1 to TRBJ2-1, with D perhaps given as TRBD1 or TRBD2 (5 bases each). CDR1 is WNHNN and CDR2 is SYGVQD in the germline V gene (reference sequence). The CDR3 is 14 residues long. The ends were cut back, 3 bases at V and 3 bases at J, with 9 bases in the middle. The CDR3 region is CASSDEGNYNEQFF. CDR3 DNA: TGCGCCAGCAGTGATGAGGGGAACTACAATGAGCAGTTCTTC.

The CDR3, as DNA: TGTGCCAGCAGCTCGGATCCGACAGGGAGGCCCGGGGAGCTGTTTTTT. Its protein product is CASSSDPTGRPGELFF. The V and J genes are TRBV7-3 and TRBJ2-2; possibly TRBD1 for D (7 bases). The CDR3 loop spans 16 amino acids. V was trimmed by 4 bases and J by 6 bases, leaving 18 bases between them. Germline CDR1 and CDR2: SGHTA and FQGTGA.

V and J are TRBV30 and TRBJ1-1, with a weak D call TRBD1 (5 bases). Between the trimmed V and J ends, which lost 0 bases and 6 bases, there was a span of 14 bases. The CDR3 totals 14 residues. Germline V gene data show CDR1 as GTSNPN and CDR2 as SVGIG (reference sequence). The CDR3 protein is CAWSVRGAGAEAFF. In DNA, the CDR3 is TGTGCCTGGAGTGTACGAGGGGCTGGTGCTGAAGCTTTCTTT.

This rearrangement joins TRBV4-2 to TRBJ2-1; 14 positions match TRBD2. CDR1 is LGHNA and CDR2 is YNFKEQ in the germline V gene. This CDR3 spans 17 amino acids. J gave up 6 bases and V 1 base, and 5 bases lay outside the gene matches. The CDR3: CASSQVPGLAGVNEQFF. The CDR3 DNA reads as TGTGCCAGCAGCCAAGTCCCGGGACTAGCGGGAGTCAATGAGCAGTTCTTC.

The chain is built from TRBV7-3 and TRBJ2-3, with D perhaps matching TRBD1 (5 bases). Germline V lookup: CDR1 SGHTA, CDR2 FQGTGA. Trimming left V 2 bases short and J 5 bases short, with 14 bases between. The CDR3 is 15 residues long. The CDR3 bases are TGTGCCAGCAGCTTAGGTTTAGGACAACAAGATACGCAGTATTTT. This gives the protein CASSLGLGQQDTQYF.

This clone was observed a few times. The chain couples TRBV19 to TRBJ2-7; no clear D. Germline CDR1 and CDR2: LNHDA and SQIVND (reference sequence). V lost 5 bases to trimming and J lost 4 bases, with 15 bases between them. This CDR3 is built from 14 residues. The CDR3 DNA is TGTGCCAGTAGTTACACTCACGCGTTGTACGAGCAGTACTTC. It is translated as CASSYTHALYEQYF.